This T cell receptor (beta chain) came from a study of long-term antiretroviral therapy in people with HIV. There was at least one pre-ART PBMC sample for each donor, plus at least two post-ART PBMC samples. Germline V lookup: CDR1 PRHDT, CDR2 FYEKMQ (reference sequence). The CDR3 length is 13 residues. Unmatched junction bases numbered 6, after V lost 6 bases and J lost 9 bases. Findings and limits, study-wide: Researchers lacked any data on ART adherence, viral resistance or therapy changes. When set beside controls, HIV repertoires had CDR3 length ranges that were narrower. Clones expanded before ART dominated the repertoire at all time points.

Samples were assayed with immunoSEQ v3.0 at survey level. Sequencing was performed with immunoSEQ multiplex PCR; in TCRdb, only in-frame clones are kept and a portion is missing. The sample yields about 7,200 clones, around 70% seen once. This clone is judged large. Its antigen remains unknown. This chain joins TRBV13 and TRBJ2-1; 9 bases align to TRBD1. The clonotype was recovered from a man in his forties with HIV. The source was unsorted PBMCs, collected around 11 months before starting antiretroviral therapy. The CDR3 DNA reads TGTGCCAGCAGTCGAACAGGGGGCGGTGAGCAGTTCTTC. Encoded protein: CASSRTGGGEQFF.